This T cell receptor (beta chain) was observed in a study of cytomegalovirus exposure and HLA in healthy donors (dated by TCRdb to the late 2010s). Looking at the study overall: An earlier analysis of some 550 of the donors reported about 290 Gb of sequence data and roughly 110 million unique TCR beta sequences from about 179 million T cells. In an earlier analysis of several hundred of the donors, high-throughput TCR beta sequencing was used to judge whether each TCR beta V gene segment behaved as functional or pseudogenic. Using immunosequencing, the study profiled T cell repertoires from about 610 subjects and related those repertoires to cytomegalovirus serostatus. In a later analysis, previously published TCR beta repertoires from about 640 donors were re-analyzed and high-resolution HLA genotyping was added so that TCR occurrence patterns could be studied. An early release that covered about 600 HLA-typed donors contained about 290 gigabases of sequencing data and approximately 85 million unique TCR sequences. In a later genetic analysis, genome-wide SNP genotypes for about 65% of the 666 donors were used, and that subset was treated as a discovery cohort. A handful of DR-DQ haplotypes were handled as single units for association and clustering because linkage in the cohort was strong. The study combined high-throughput TCR immunosequencing, statistical association of individual TCRs with disease status, and machine learning to predict cytomegalovirus infection status. Along with the approximately 650-subject first cohort, a separate validation cohort of more than 90 different subjects was used. Alongside the repertoire data, information on donor age, sex, ethnicity and CMV serostatus was compiled. The study was designed to test whether signatures of past pathogen exposure could be identified by cataloging public T cell receptors. Rather than drawing on any new phenotypic data, the later analysis identified candidate immune exposures from TCR beta sequences and the way those sequences occurred across donors. Of the roughly 420 genotyped donors, less than 90% were placed in the genetic ancestry cluster associated with self-reported Caucasian donors. Across around 400 genotyped donors of the cohort, an average of about 200,000 unique TCR beta nucleotide sequences per donor were sequenced, and around 19% of those sequences were non-productive. Typing coverage differed by locus: A, B, C, DRB1 and DQB1 were typed in about 629-640 donors, DQA1 in about 500, DPA1 in some 570, and DPB1 in 400 to 490. All discovery cohort repertoires had been generated using a single sequencing platform. HLA typing covered class I and class II loci at four-digit resolution.

Remarks on this clone: The antigen it recognizes is unknown. No qualities accompany the bases; no much larger clone lies one base away.

In total, around 600 healthy bone marrow donors made up the cohort. At the time of sampling, every cohort member was nominally healthy, though immune exposures that went unrecorded were likely present. The donor was CMV seronegative and was included in the group of several hundred seronegative cohort members. Every donor gave a peripheral blood sample, and the peripheral blood mononuclear cells from that sample were used for TCR beta sequencing. Genomic DNA extraction from the blood cell samples was performed with the Qiagen DNeasy Blood Extraction Kit. CDR1 LGHNA and CDR2 YSLEER were looked up in the germline V gene. Including cysteine and phenylalanine, the CDR3 has 17 amino acids. Only the CDR3 portion is preserved as DNA: 51 bases, with reading frame beginning at the first base. V trim: 0 bases; J trim: 4 bases; unmatched bases: 10. Receptors were amplified or captured by the immunoSEQ multiplex PCR assay. A mixture of 60 forward primers for TCR Vbeta segments and 13 reverse primers for TCR Jbeta segments was used in the multiplex PCR. Amplification of the CDR3 region of rearranged TCR beta genes was performed with a multiplex PCR assay on genomic DNA. The amplified TCR beta libraries were sequenced on the Illumina HiSeq System as 87-base-pair reads. The authors' pipeline ran thus. A later analysis counted about 82 million unique TCR beta chains across the roughly 700 repertoires, and some 11 million of these chains were shared by at least two donors. Raw reads were error-corrected and collapsed into unique sequences by a nearest-neighbor algorithm in which closely related sequences were merged to remove PCR and sequencing errors. CDR3 sequences were aligned to IMGT reference sequences to assign V, D and J gene segments. Each retained sequence needed at least a six-nucleotide match to both a V gene segment and a J gene segment. Rearrangements were classified as productive when the CDR3 lacked stop codons and remained in frame with V and J, and all other rearrangements were classified as non-productive. CDR3 was defined by IMGT convention, running from the second conserved V-encoded cysteine to the conserved J-encoded phenylalanine. The earlier analysis of about 590 of the donors excluded sequences that lacked an unambiguous match to a single V gene segment. In an earlier analysis of around 590 of the donors, a V segment was called functional when productive rearrangements were above 56.7%, and segregating when the standard deviation between donors exceeded 5%. A statistical classification framework was developed to diagnose cytomegalovirus status using the catalog of TCR beta chain sequences. A later analysis assigned V and J genes by comparing TCR nucleotide sequences with IMGT/GENE-DB human TR gene sequences. The TCRdist pipeline was used in a later analysis to assign CDR3 sequences and most-parsimonious VDJ recombination scenarios. In a later analysis, every TCR beta chain was defined by the combination of its CDR3 amino acid sequence and its V-gene family, and reads without a unique V-gene family were dropped. A later analysis removed roughly 590 highly shared, low-generation-probability nucleotide sequences to deal with suspected cross-contamination and a sequencing artifact. For each public chain, a later analysis derived a clonal expansion index from normalized ranks of inferred template counts within each repertoire. A later analysis computed generation probabilities with a VDJ recombination model fitted to out-of-frame rearrangements, and checked the results against IGoR. Hypergeometric tests were used in a later analysis to score TCR-TCR, TCR-HLA and TCR-CMV co-occurrence, with a repertoire-size bias correction applied to the TCR pairs. False discovery rates were estimated in a later analysis by permuting HLA or CMV assignments 20 times. In a later analysis, co-occurring TCRs were grouped using DBSCAN, with TCRdist sequence similarity added in when clustering inside HLA-allele-positive subsets. Co-occurrence clustering excluded repertoires with fewer than 30,000 or more than 120,000 public chains, plus five with anomalous nucleotide sharing. In its TCRdb copy, this immuneACCESS table keeps in-frame sequences only and misses some clones. Where compared with another copy, unresolved V genes explain less than half of these, and the others have no known cause. V and J calls and clone size are those listed in that table; D and trimming were worked out from the DNA. The sample yields about 90,000 clones; less than 80% were counted once. The ten largest account for around 2.3% of the sample.

Overall study results and their limits: When HLA alleles, especially DR and DQ, strongly co-occurred, attributing TCR associations to individual alleles was difficult. A further reported finding was that TCR beta sequences accurately predicted the HLA-A and HLA-B alleles for most subjects in the first cohort. Because counts were too low, 15 to 20 rarely observed V segments, including chromosome 9 orphons, were left out of the earlier analysis of 587 of the donors. Roughly uniform sequencing depth across donors was assumed in presence/absence analyses, although this assumption may not hold. A cluster of highly shared sequence variants was judged likely to represent a technical artifact of the sequencing pipeline. Only TCR beta chains were sequenced in this cohort, and the absence of alpha or paired-chain data limited detectable features. A later genetic analysis reported fewer N-insertions in productive TCRs among donors in an Asian-associated ancestry cluster than the approximately 670-donor mean. Linkage disequilibrium might explain the correlated functional status among segregating V segments, but an unknown experimental factor could not be ruled out. In a later analysis, HLA-associated TCR beta chains showed more clonal expansion and lower generation probabilities than non-associated chains that were equally common. Several of the top co-occurrence clusters appeared to be linked to parvovirus B19, influenza, CMV and Epstein-Barr virus, according to a later analysis. According to the authors, the approach could potentially be generalized to other disease states and immunological phenotypes. In a later analysis, TCR association rates were found to vary across HLA loci, with the most associated TCRs seen for DRB1 alleles and the fewest for HLA-C alleles. At a false discovery rate of 0.05, a later analysis linked around 15,000 TCR beta sequences to specific HLA alleles. Because HLA typing was missing for some donors at each locus, association tests included only the typed subset. The classifier was reported to diagnose cytomegalovirus status with high specificity and sensitivity in both the original and validation cohorts. CMV serostatus was the only immune exposure information available for the cohort. In vitro tests confirmed that three of the cytomegalovirus-associated TCR beta chains recognize cytomegalovirus antigens. The study listed 150 to 200 TCR beta chains as associated with cytomegalovirus. A later genetic analysis associated a missense DCLRE1C variant with V-gene and J-gene trimming of TCR beta chains, and an independent cohort replicated the association. Across donors, most TCR sequences were observed very rarely, whereas some public TCRs were present in many individuals. A later analysis found that most CMV-associated TCR beta chains appeared HLA-restricted, with HLA associations seemingly driven largely by CMV exposure. Because the 87-base-pair reads could not distinguish some IMGT-functional V segments, including TRBV6-2 and TRBV6-3, those segments were excluded. An earlier analysis of around 540 of the donors showed that most TCR beta V segments appeared in productive rearrangements either about 90% or about 30% of the time, which broadly matched IMGT annotations.

Sequences were obtained from PBMCs. This chain joins TRBV4-3 to TRBJ2-5, with 8 middle bases fitting TRBD1. This TCR derives from a man between 25 and 39 years old in good health and CMV-seronegative. The CDR3 is CASSQDGTGAKGETQYF. The nucleotides are TGCGCCAGCAGCCAAGACGGGACAGGTGCTAAAGGAGAGACCCAGTACTTC.